Listed here are 11 T cell receptor beta chains from one sample, sequenced in a study of CD8 T cells in ankylosing spondylitis. Study-level results: What appeared characteristic of ankylosing spondylitis blood was a TCR beta motif of several highly homologous variants.

TCRdb redid the calling of the 5' RACE reads with MiXCR, one entry per CDR3 protein. The data show around 770,000 distinct CDR3 sequences, 12% seen once. The antigens of these receptors remain unknown. The sequencing sample was made of blood, either unsorted or a sorted T cell fraction (not recorded which). Receptor source: a male donor with ankylosing spondylitis.

Concerning this clonotype itself: One end of the junction does not line up with germline, which may come from a read error. The gene calls are TRBV7-7 and TRBJ1-1, with TRBD1 identical over 9 bases. There are 13 residues in the CDR3. From germline, CDR1 is SSHAT and CDR2 FNYEAQ (reference sequence). The CDR3, as DNA: TGTGCTAGCAGCGCGGACAGGGGCCAAGAAGCTTTCTTT. Its protein is CASSADRGQEAFF.

This clonotype came up many times. V usage is TRBV5-5 and J usage is TRBJ1-5; 8 nucleotides line up with TRBD1. Germline V lookup: CDR1 SGHKS, CDR2 YYEKEE (reference sequence). Losses at the gene ends were 5 bases for V and 5 bases for J; bases not matched to a gene: 6. The CDR3 runs 14 residues. Here the CDR3 reads CASSTGTGYQPQHF. The DNA for the CDR3 is TGTGCCAGCAGTACCGGGACAGGATATCAGCCCCAGCATTTT.

This clonotype was detected many times. V gene TRBV5-6 combines with J gene TRBJ2-5, with D possibly TRBD1 on 5 matching bases. The CDR3 runs to 15 residues. V lost 2 bases to trimming and J lost 5 bases, with 16 bases between them. The germline gives CDR1 SGHDT, CDR2 YYEEEE. The CDR3 DNA is TGTGCCAGCAGCTTTCAGGGCAGCCCCGGGGAGACCCAGTACTTC. Its protein product is CASSFQGSPGETQYF.

About this clonotype itself: The junction departs from germline at one end; a sequencing error may be responsible. This chain connects TRBV27 to TRBJ1-2, with TRBD1 matching over 8 bases. The germline gives CDR1 MNHEY, CDR2 SMNVEV (reference sequence). The CDR3 has 15 residues. CDR3 sequence: CASSSTSTGVYGYSF. The CDR3 coding sequence is TGTGCCAGCAGTTCCACCTCGACAGGGGTCTATGGCTACAGCTTC.

As concerns this clonotype: The germline gene is not matched at one end of the junction; a read error may be the cause. This sequence joins TRBV5-1 and TRBJ2-3, with 7 bases matching TRBD2. CDR3 size: 15 residues. The germline gives CDR1 SGHRS, CDR2 YFSETQ. CDR3 nucleotide sequence: TGCGCCAGCTGCTTGGGGAGTAGCGGGTTAGATACGCAGTATTTT. Residues: CASCLGSSGLDTQYF.

The chain is built from TRBV27 and TRBJ2-5; D not certain. V was pared by 3 bases and J by 2 bases, with 10 bases between. The germline V gene encodes CDR1 MNHEY and CDR2 SMNVEV (reference sequence). This CDR3 contains 14 residues. In nucleotides, the CDR3 is TGTGCCAGCAGTTTCGGGTTCGGGCAAGAGACCCAGTACTTC. It encodes CASSFGFGQETQYF.

This clonotype showed up many times. The chain combines TRBV4-2 with TRBJ2-7; weak D call: TRBD2 (5 bases). Between the trimmed V and J ends, which lost 0 bases and 0 bases, there was a span of 15 bases. This CDR3 is 17 amino acids long. Germline V gene sequence: CDR1 LGHNA, CDR2 YNFKEQ. CDR3 residues: CASSQDYKRWDSYEQYF. CDR3 DNA: TGTGCCAGCAGCCAAGACTATAAGCGGTGGGACTCCTACGAGCAGTACTTC.

This clonotype was detected ten times or more. This chain uses TRBV4-3 with TRBJ2-2, with D possibly matching TRBD1 (5 bases). With 3 bases removed from V and 0 bases from J, the gap between germline ends came to 8 bases. The CDR3 contains 15 residues. CDR1 and CDR2 (germline): LGHNA, YSLEER. The CDR3 coding sequence is TGCGCCAGCAGCCAGGACATGGCGAACACCGGGGAGCTGTTTTTT. Translating it yields CASSQDMANTGELFF.

This clonotype was found a few times. The J gene is TRBJ2-3, the V gene TRBV3-1, with 11 bases that match TRBD2. Per the germline V gene, CDR1 is LGHDT and CDR2 is YNNKEL (reference sequence). With 5 bases clipped from V and 4 bases from J, the junction kept 8 bases outside the gene matches. The CDR3 has 16 amino acids. The DNA of the CDR3 is TGTGCCAGCAGCAGGACTAGCGGGTTTATGTCAGATACGCAGTATTTT. Its protein is CASSRTSGFMSDTQYF.

This clonotype was detected a few times. The rearrangement uses TRBV5-1 and TRBJ2-3; 8 bases agree with TRBD2. Germline V gene lookup returns CDR1 SGHRS and CDR2 YFSETQ. CDR3 length: 15 residues. With V trimmed by 4 bases and J by 1 base, 5 bases remained unmatched. Here the CDR3 reads CASSGLAFRTDTQYF. The CDR3 coding sequence is TGCGCCAGCAGCGGACTAGCTTTTCGCACAGATACGCAGTATTTT.

The chain recombines TRBV5-1 with TRBJ2-1; D is unclear. Germline V gene data show CDR1 as SGHRS and CDR2 as YFSETQ. CDR3 length: 14 residues. V was pared by 0 bases and J by 11 bases, with 15 bases between. The CDR3 DNA reads TGCGCCAGCAGCTTGGGGACCCTGAACGATCAGCAGTTCTTC. Protein product: CASSLGTLNDQQFF.